A single count supports the clone carrying this T cell receptor (beta chain). The table came from immunoSEQ multiplex PCR; TCRdb's copy has only in-frame clones and leaves some out. The sample lists roughly 98,000 clones, 82% occurring once. Trimming removed 2 bases from V and 0 bases from J, with 5 bases in between. This CDR3 has 15 amino acids. Per the germline V gene, CDR1 is LNHDA and CDR2 is SQIVND (reference sequence). This specimen comes from a study of control samples from healthy donors and cancer patients. Sequenced material: blood. This receptor was identified in a woman in her fifties or sixties in good health. The chain is built from TRBV19 and TRBJ2-6; D remains unclear. The CDR3 DNA follows: TGTGCCAGTAGTATAAGGAGCTCTGGGGCCAACGTCCTGACTTTC. As protein: CASSIRSSGANVLTF. Based on the CDR3 plus reference TRBV19 and TRBJ2-6, the full variable domain is DGGITQSPKYLFRKEGQNVTLSCEQNLNHDAMYWYRQDPGQGLRLIYYSQIVNDFQKGDIAEGYSVSREKKESFPLTVTSAQKNPTAFYLCASSIRSSGANVLTFGAGSRLTVL.